The rows below give T cell receptor beta chains drawn from one sample of a study of multiple sclerosis patients with progressive multifocal leukoencephalopathy. Data came from immunoSEQ multiplex PCR; TCRdb stores just in-frame clones and leaves some out. The profile shows some 31,000 clones, around nine tenths of them singletons. The material sequenced was PBMCs, taken from a patient treated with natalizumab. All receptors come from a human donor with multiple sclerosis. Both conserved end residues are trimmed from each CDR3. Fields, in order: J gene, V gene, CDR3 protein.

j_call: TRBJ2-7; v_call: TRBV5-6; cdr3_aa: ASNPAGSLSEQY
j_call: NA; v_call: TRBV5-4; cdr3_aa: ASSLGASAASYEQY
j_call: TRBJ1-2; v_call: TRBV19; cdr3_aa: ASSVGGTIGGYT
j_call: TRBJ2-7; v_call: TRBV28; cdr3_aa: ASTLSGSFREQY
j_call: TRBJ1-1; v_call: TRBV4-2; cdr3_aa: ASSQVVKATEAF
j_call: TRBJ2-1; v_call: TRBV7-2; cdr3_aa: ASSYDHEQF
j_call: TRBJ2-3; v_call: TRBV5-1; cdr3_aa: ASGLGGTDTQY
j_call: TRBJ2-3; v_call: TRBV30; cdr3_aa: AGPPSGTDTQY
j_call: TRBJ2-7; v_call: TRBV6-5; cdr3_aa: ASSYGAVYEQY
j_call: TRBJ2-1; v_call: TRBV7-9; cdr3_aa: ASSLEGLAWEQF
j_call: TRBJ2-3; v_call: TRBV4-3; cdr3_aa: ASNAGDNLDTQY
j_call: TRBJ1-5; v_call: TRBV7-9; cdr3_aa: ASSGRGEGNNQPQH
j_call: TRBJ2-3; v_call: TRBV29-1; cdr3_aa: SVVGLTSTDTQY
j_call: TRBJ2-1; v_call: TRBV5-5; cdr3_aa: ASSLTEWQF
j_call: TRBJ1-1; v_call: TRBV6-1; cdr3_aa: ASSEGISYQAEAF
j_call: TRBJ2-1; v_call: TRBV28; cdr3_aa: ASSPASGRRNEQF
j_call: TRBJ1-4; v_call: TRBV7-9; cdr3_aa: ASSLTRDRGEKLF
j_call: TRBJ2-7; v_call: TRBV25-1; cdr3_aa: ASSESPSGREEQY
j_call: TRBJ2-7; v_call: TRBV5-1; cdr3_aa: ASSLGLPDPEQY
j_call: TRBJ1-6; v_call: TRBV4-3; cdr3_aa: ASSQDHRLTPLH
j_call: TRBJ1-2; v_call: TRBV6-1; cdr3_aa: ASRGGRVPSGYT
j_call: TRBJ1-3; v_call: TRBV6-1; cdr3_aa: ASRGQGGNTIY
j_call: NA; v_call: TRBV2; cdr3_aa: ASRDPGTAYEQY
j_call: TRBJ1-2; v_call: TRBV25-1; cdr3_aa: ASSEWGSGYGYT
j_call: TRBJ2-1; v_call: TRBV11-3; cdr3_aa: ASSNARGGSGPSSYNEQF
j_call: TRBJ2-6; v_call: TRBV2; cdr3_aa: ASWYGWGGANVLT
j_call: TRBJ2-7; v_call: TRBV30; cdr3_aa: AWTTNQAANHYEQY
j_call: TRBJ2-3; v_call: TRBV7-9; cdr3_aa: ASSLVIADTDTQY
j_call: TRBJ2-7; v_call: TRBV7-8; cdr3_aa: ASSLESGQGFWEQY
j_call: TRBJ2-7; v_call: TRBV7-9; cdr3_aa: ASSQGAGALYEQY
j_call: TRBJ2-7; v_call: TRBV28; cdr3_aa: ASSGAGLAGREQY
j_call: TRBJ2-3; v_call: TRBV6-1; cdr3_aa: ASSQSEDTQY
j_call: TRBJ2-5; v_call: TRBV7-2; cdr3_aa: ASSPRGETQY
j_call: TRBJ1-2; v_call: TRBV10-3; cdr3_aa: AISGTGKGSTGYT
j_call: TRBJ1-2; v_call: TRBV28; cdr3_aa: ASSPMGFSGGYT
j_call: TRBJ2-2; v_call: TRBV2; cdr3_aa: ASSEVPNTGELF
j_call: TRBJ1-1; v_call: TRBV7-9; cdr3_aa: ATGGAAERTEAF
j_call: TRBJ1-1; v_call: TRBV5-1; cdr3_aa: ASSLTGKDTEAF
j_call: TRBJ1-2; v_call: TRBV28; cdr3_aa: ASSVGTDFYGYT
j_call: TRBJ1-5; v_call: TRBV4-2; cdr3_aa: ASSQEGNSNQPQH
j_call: TRBJ1-2; v_call: TRBV20-1; cdr3_aa: SANGYT
j_call: TRBJ1-3; v_call: TRBV5-4; cdr3_aa: ASSSVGRTAGNTIY
j_call: TRBJ1-2; v_call: TRBV18; cdr3_aa: ASSTAPTGGVGGYT
j_call: TRBJ2-5; v_call: TRBV5-4; cdr3_aa: ASSSSITGSQQY
j_call: TRBJ1-1; v_call: TRBV6-5; cdr3_aa: ASSYSFSTEAF